This record concerns one TCR beta chain sequence. These data are taken from a study of blood T cell repertoires in COVID-19. Study context: COVID-19 samples collected from the United States, Italy and Spain covered acute and convalescent phases. T cells, B-cell-depleted T cells, or PBMCs provided the cDNA or gDNA that served as material.

In the original processing: Nucleated cell number was recorded as an estimate derived from reference gene primer amplification. The protocol was immunoSEQ multiplex PCR, while the TCRdb copy is restricted to in-frame clones and leaves out a portion. For V, J and clone size, that table is used; D and trimming come from the DNA. The data contain 150,000 to 200,000 clones, 82% of them singletons. The CDR3 consists of 15 residues. Germline CDR1 MNHEY, CDR2 SMNVEV (reference sequence). V was pared by 0 bases and J by 0 bases, with 6 bases between. The chain employs TRBV27 and TRBJ2-1, with D tentatively TRBD2 (5 bases). The clonotype was recovered from a woman aged 70-85 years with acute or convalescent COVID-19. Sequenced sample: peripheral blood. The CDR3 DNA reads as TGTGCCAGCAGTTTATCTAGCGCCTCCTACAATGAGCAGTTCTTC. Translated: CASSLSSASYNEQFF.